This T cell receptor beta chain was captured in a study of blood T cell repertoires in COVID-19. Study-level background: Samples came from the United States, Italy and Spain, spanning acute and convalescent COVID-19. In each case, the material was cDNA or gDNA derived from T cells, B-cell-depleted T cells, or PBMCs.

Participants came from 24 US areas, aged roughly 18 to 95 years. This table comes from immunoSEQ multiplex PCR, and its TCRdb copy is limited to in-frame clones, with some not included. In the table there are a few hundred thousand clones, 90% of which are singletons. V was cut by 4 bases and J by 4 bases, with 12 bases left in between. Germline V lookup: CDR1 SGHRS, CDR2 YFSETQ. This CDR3 contains 14 residues. J is TRBJ2-1 and V is TRBV5-1, with D perhaps TRBD2 (6 bases). The receptor was derived from a man aged 30 to 39 who had been exposed to COVID-19. Sequencing was done on a sample of PBMCs or T cells enriched from blood (not recorded which). In nucleotides, the CDR3 is TGCGCCAGCAGCCTCGCCCGGGGGTACAATGAGCAGTTCTTC. It encodes CASSLARGYNEQFF. Full variable domain (missing parts from reference TRBV5-1 and TRBJ2-1): KAGVTQTPRYLIKTRGQQVTLSCSPISGHRSVSWYQQTPGQGLQFLFEYFSETQRNKGNFPGRFSGRQFSNSRSEMNVSTLELGDSALYLCASSLARGYNEQFFGPGTRLTVL.